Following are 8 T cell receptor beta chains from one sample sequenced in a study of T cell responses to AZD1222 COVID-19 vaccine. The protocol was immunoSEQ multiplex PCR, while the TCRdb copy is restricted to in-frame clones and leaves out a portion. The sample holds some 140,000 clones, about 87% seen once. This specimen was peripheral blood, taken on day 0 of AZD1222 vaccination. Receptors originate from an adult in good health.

DNA for the CDR3: TGTGCCAGCAGCTCGACAGATAACTATGGCTACACCTTC. Its translation: CASSSTDNYGYTF. This chain uses TRBV7-9 with TRBJ1-2; a possible D gene is TRBD1 (5 bases). Germline V gene sequence: CDR1 SEHNR, CDR2 FQNEAQ (reference sequence). Trimming removed 4 bases at V and 1 base at J, with 7 bases between. This CDR3 contains 13 residues.

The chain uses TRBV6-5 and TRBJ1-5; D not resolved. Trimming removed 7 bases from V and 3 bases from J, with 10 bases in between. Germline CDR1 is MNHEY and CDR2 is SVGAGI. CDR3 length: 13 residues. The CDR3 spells CASTSMDNQPQHF. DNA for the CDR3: TGTGCCAGCACCAGCATGGACAATCAGCCCCAGCATTTT.

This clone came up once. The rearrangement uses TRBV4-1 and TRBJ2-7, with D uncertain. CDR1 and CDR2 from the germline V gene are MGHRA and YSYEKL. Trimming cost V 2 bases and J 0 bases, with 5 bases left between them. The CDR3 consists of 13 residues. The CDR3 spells CASSQIGSYEQYF. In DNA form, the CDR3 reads TGCGCCAGCAGCCAAATCGGCTCCTACGAGCAGTACTTC.

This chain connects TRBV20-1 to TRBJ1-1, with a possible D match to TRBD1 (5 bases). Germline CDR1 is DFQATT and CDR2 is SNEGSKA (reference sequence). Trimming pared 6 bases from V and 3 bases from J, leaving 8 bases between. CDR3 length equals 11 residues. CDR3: CSARGDTEAFF. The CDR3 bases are TGCAGTGCGAGGGGTGACACTGAAGCTTTCTTT.

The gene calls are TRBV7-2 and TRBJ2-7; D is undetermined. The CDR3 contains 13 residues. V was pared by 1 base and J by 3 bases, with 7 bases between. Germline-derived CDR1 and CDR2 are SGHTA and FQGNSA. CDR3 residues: CASSLGSLYEQYF. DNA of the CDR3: TGTGCCAGCAGCTTAGGGTCCCTCTACGAGCAGTACTTC.

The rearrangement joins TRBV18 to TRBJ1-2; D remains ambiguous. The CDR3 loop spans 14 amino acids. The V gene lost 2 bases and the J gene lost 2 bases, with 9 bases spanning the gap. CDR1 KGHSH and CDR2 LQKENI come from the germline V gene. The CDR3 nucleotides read TGTGCCAGCTCACCATTTCCAGCAAACTATGGCTACACCTTC. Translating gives CASSPFPANYGYTF.

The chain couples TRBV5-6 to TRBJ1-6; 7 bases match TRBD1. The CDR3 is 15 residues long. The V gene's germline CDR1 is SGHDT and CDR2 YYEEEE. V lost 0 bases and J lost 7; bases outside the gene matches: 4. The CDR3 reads CASSLVQGINSPLHF. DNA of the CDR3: TGTGCCAGCAGCTTGGTACAGGGGATCAATTCACCCCTCCACTTT.

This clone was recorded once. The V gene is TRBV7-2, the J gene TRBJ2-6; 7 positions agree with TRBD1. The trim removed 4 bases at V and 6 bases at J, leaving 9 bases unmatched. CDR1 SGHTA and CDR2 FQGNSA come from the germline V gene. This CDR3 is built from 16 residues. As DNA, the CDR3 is TGTGCCAGCAGCTCGTCCCGGGACAGTGTGGCCAACGTCCTGACTTTC. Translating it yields CASSSSRDSVANVLTF.